The clone carrying this TCR beta chain was detected many times. These data belong to a study of T-cell memory formation after mild COVID-19. Constant-segment primers served in 5'RACE that generated TCR alpha and TCR beta cDNA libraries bearing sample barcodes and UMIs. TCRdb reanalysed the 5' RACE reads using MiXCR and keeps one entry per CDR3 protein. The top ten hold 9.5% to 15% of the sample, which has under 650,000 distinct CDR3 sequences, roughly 18% seen once. The germline V gene has CDR1 LGHNA and CDR2 YSLEER. The CDR3 loop spans 13 amino acids. The germline V and J ends were trimmed by 0 bases and 3 bases, with 3 bases remaining between them.

The chain combines TRBV4-3 with TRBJ2-1; no definite D call. This clonotype was sampled from an adult woman who had mild COVID-19 (a few samples of this study predate the infection). Cell type and time point are not known. Sequencing was carried out using PBMCs or a T cell subset sorted from them (not recorded which). The CDR3 region has the DNA TGCGCCAGCAGCCAAGAAGGCTACAATGAGCAGTTCTTC. Its translation: CASSQEGYNEQFF.